The next 14 T cell receptor beta chains were all read from a single sample in a study of T cell responses to AZD1222 COVID-19 vaccine. Libraries were prepared by immunoSEQ multiplex PCR; TCRdb keeps only in-frame clonotypes and omits some of them. The sample holds 130,000 to 150,000 clones; 90% to 95% are singletons and the top ten take about 1.9%. The sample was peripheral blood, taken on day 0 of AZD1222 vaccination. These TCRs come from an adult in good health.

The genes are TRBV7-9 and TRBJ2-1; D ambiguous. The length of the CDR3 is 14 residues. The V end lost 1 base, the J end lost 9 bases, and 13 bases lay between the germline ends. The germline CDR1 and CDR2 sequences are SEHNR and FQNEAQ (reference sequence). DNA of the CDR3: TGTGCCAGCAGCTTAGATTCGAGACTTAGTGAGCAGTTCTTC. Protein product: CASSLDSRLSEQFF.

V gene TRBV29-1 combines with J gene TRBJ2-1; no clear D gene. Germline V gene lookup returns CDR1 SQVTM and CDR2 ANQGSEA. V lost 7 bases and J 12 bases, leaving 22 bases between the germline ends. The CDR3 extends over 13 amino acids. The CDR3 sequence: CSGAETPGHGQFF. In DNA form, the CDR3 reads TGCAGCGGGGCAGAGACTCCAGGCCACGGGCAGTTCTTC.

V gene TRBV6-1 combines with J gene TRBJ1-1; the D gene is possibly TRBD1 (5 bases). Per the germline V gene, CDR1 is MNHNS and CDR2 is SASEGT. This CDR3 contains 14 residues. The germline V and J ends were trimmed by 1 base and 1 base, with 7 bases remaining between them. The CDR3 DNA is TGTGCCAGCAGTGAAGTGGGGGGGAACACTGAAGCTTTCTTT. Protein product: CASSEVGGNTEAFF.

The chain has TRBV15 and TRBJ2-7, with TRBD2 matching 8 bases. V lost 3 bases, J lost 3 bases, and 7 bases stayed unmatched. CDR1 is LNHNV and CDR2 is YYDKDF in the germline V gene (reference sequence). The CDR3 sequence is 15 residues long. As DNA, the CDR3 is TGTGCCACCAGCAGGGAACTAGCGGAGGACTACGAGCAGTACTTC. It is translated as CATSRELAEDYEQYF.

V and J are TRBV5-1 and TRBJ1-1; D remains unclear. With 5 bases removed from V and 0 bases from J, the gap between germline ends came to 8 bases. Germline-derived CDR1 and CDR2 are SGHRS and YFSETQ. This CDR3 is built from 13 residues. The CDR3 sequence: CASRFRMNTEAFF. The CDR3 DNA sequence: TGCGCCAGCAGATTTAGGATGAACACTGAAGCTTTCTTT.

The chain combines TRBV12-5 with TRBJ1-1; D possibly corresponds to TRBD1 (6 bases). The CDR3 spans 16 residues. Trimming took 1 base from V and 8 from J, leaving 20 bases between them. Per germline, CDR1 LGHNT and CDR2 FRNRAP. CDR3 sequence reads: CASGLETGIATFEAFF. The CDR3 nucleotides read TGTGCTAGTGGTTTGGAGACAGGCATCGCCACTTTCGAAGCTTTCTTT.

The chain is built from TRBV11-2 and TRBJ1-6; TRBD1 matches at 9 bases. V lost 2 bases to trimming and J lost 3 bases; unmatched junction nucleotides: 5. Per germline, CDR1 SGHAT and CDR2 FQNNGV. This CDR3 contains 17 residues. This CDR3 is CASSLSLTGGYNSPLHF. The CDR3 DNA reads as TGTGCCAGCAGCTTATCGTTGACAGGGGGCTATAATTCACCCCTCCACTTT.

The rearrangement joins TRBV3-1 (or the pseudogene TRBV3-2) to TRBJ2-3; D tentatively fits TRBD1 or TRBD2 (5 bases each). The germline gives CDR1 LGHDT, CDR2 YNNKEL (reference sequence). V dropped 7 bases and J dropped 1 base, with 15 bases sitting between them. The CDR3 loop spans 15 amino acids. As DNA, the CDR3 is TGTGCCAGCACCCGAGGGACCCAAGGCACAGATACGCAGTATTTT. This sequence encodes CASTRGTQGTDTQYF.

The V and J genes are TRBV19 and TRBJ1-2; D is possibly TRBD1 (5 bases). The CDR3 is 14 residues long. Germline lookup yields CDR1 LNHDA and CDR2 SQIVND (reference sequence). The V end was cut by 3 bases, the J end by 8 bases, with 16 bases between. In DNA form, the CDR3 reads TGTGCCAGTAGTATGGCTTGGGGACCTAGAGGCTACACCTTC. It translates to CASSMAWGPRGYTF. The entire variable domain, with the rest obtained from reference TRBV19 and TRBJ1-2, is as follows: DGGITQSPKYLFRKEGQNVTLSCEQNLNHDAMYWYRQDPGQGLRLIYYSQIVNDFQKGDIAEGYSVSREKKESFPLTVTSAQKNPTAFYLCASSMAWGPRGYTFGSGTRLTVV.

This clone was seen only once. The V gene is TRBV21-1, the J gene TRBJ2-2. TRBV21-1 is a pseudogene. CDR3 length: 17 residues. The CDR3, as DNA: TGTGCCAGCAGCAAAGCTAAGGGATGGGCGAACACCGGGGAGCTGTTTTTT. Its translation: CASSKAKGWANTGELFF.

The CDR3 protein is CASSRGDRGQETQYF. The CDR3 nucleotides read TGCGCCAGCAGCAGGGGGGACAGGGGTCAAGAGACCCAGTACTTC. The rearrangement links TRBV5-1 to TRBJ2-5, with 10 bases aligning to TRBD1. Germline values: CDR1 SGHRS, CDR2 YFSETQ. This CDR3 is 15 amino acids long. The V segment lost 4 bases and the J segment 2 bases; nucleotides outside the gene matches: 5.

This CDR3 is CASSSPGTDTQYF. The CDR3 region has the DNA TGTGCCAGCAGCTCCCCGGGCACAGATACGCAGTATTTT. The V gene is TRBV5-6, the J gene TRBJ2-3; D remains unclear. The V gene lost 3 bases and the J gene lost 1 base, with 6 bases spanning the gap. The CDR3 is 13 residues long. CDR1 and CDR2 from the germline V gene are SGHDT and YYEEEE.

The chain joins TRBV29-1 to TRBJ2-7, with 10 positions matching TRBD1. This CDR3 is built from 13 residues. J lost 3 bases, V lost 7 bases, and 6 bases had no gene match. In germline, CDR1 is SQVTM, CDR2 ANQGSEA. As DNA, the CDR3 is TGCAGCGGGGGGGACAGGGGATACTACGAGCAGTACTTC. This sequence encodes CSGGDRGYYEQYF.

This chain uses TRBV18 with TRBJ1-3; D unclear. The V end was cut by 8 bases, the J end by 0 bases, with 17 bases between. The V gene's germline CDR1 is KGHSH and CDR2 LQKENI. The CDR3 runs to 16 residues. In DNA form, the CDR3 reads TGTGCCAGCCAACACGATCGGGTCATCTCTGGAAACACCATATATTTT. Its protein is CASQHDRVISGNTIYF.